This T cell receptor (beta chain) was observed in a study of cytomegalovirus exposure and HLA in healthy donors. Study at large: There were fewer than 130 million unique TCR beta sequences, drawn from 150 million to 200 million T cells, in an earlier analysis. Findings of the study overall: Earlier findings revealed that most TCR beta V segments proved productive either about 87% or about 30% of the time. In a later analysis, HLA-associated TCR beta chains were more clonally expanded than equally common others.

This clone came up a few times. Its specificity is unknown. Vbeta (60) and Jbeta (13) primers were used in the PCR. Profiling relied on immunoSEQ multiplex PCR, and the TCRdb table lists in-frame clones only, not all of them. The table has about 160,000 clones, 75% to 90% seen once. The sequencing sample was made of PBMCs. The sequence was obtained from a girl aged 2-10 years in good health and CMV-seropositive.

The CDR3 DNA follows: TGCGCCAGCAGCCTTCAGGGTAGTGGGGAGACCCAGTACTTC. This sequence encodes CASSLQGSGETQYF. This rearrangement joins TRBV4-1 to TRBJ2-5; tentative D call: TRBD1 (5 bases). The CDR3 has 14 amino acids. CDR1 is MGHRA and CDR2 is YSYEKL in the germline V gene. The V end lost 4 bases, the J end lost 5 bases, and 14 bases lay between the germline ends.